A single sample is the source of the 23 T cell receptor beta chains below, sequenced in a study of shared clonotypes between healthy human individuals. The method was immunoSEQ multiplex PCR; TCRdb's version includes in-frame clones alone and lacks a portion of them. The repertoire holds some 2,000,000 clones, approximately 94% seen once, with roughly 0.13% in the top ten. The sample comprised naive CD4+ T cells sorted from blood. Specified subset: CD45RA+ positively selected. Receptors were obtained from a man aged 18 to 30 in good health.

The chain links TRBV7-2 to TRBJ2-4; D is unclear. CDR1 and CDR2 (germline): SGHTA, FQGNSA. The CDR3 sequence is 16 residues long. V was clipped by 5 bases and J by 0 bases, with 14 bases between them. In DNA, the CDR3 is TGTGCCAGCAGCCAAGATTCTGTTGTAGCCAAAAACATTCAGTACTTC. This sequence encodes CASSQDSVVAKNIQYF.

V and J are TRBV10-3 and TRBJ2-5; perhaps TRBD2 as D (6 bases). Per germline, CDR1 ENHRY and CDR2 SYGVKD. This CDR3 region has 13 residues. V shed 4 bases and J shed 2 bases, with 8 bases lying between them. In nucleotides, the CDR3 is TGTGCCATCAGTGTGGGAGGACAAGAGACCCAGTACTTC. Amino acid sequence: CAISVGGQETQYF.

In nucleotides, the CDR3 is TGCGCCAGCAGCTTCATCCAGACAGGGGGCAGGGAGCAGTTCTTC. Amino acid sequence: CASSFIQTGGREQFF. The rearrangement links TRBV5-1 to TRBJ2-1; 10 bases fit TRBD1. Losses at the gene ends were 2 bases for V and 10 bases for J; bases not matched to a gene: 9. CDR1 is SGHRS, CDR2 YFSETQ, per germline. The CDR3 covers 15 residues.

The chain is built from TRBV5-6 and TRBJ1-1; 7 bases map to TRBD1. V trimming: 0 bases; J trimming: 2 bases; junction bases outside the gene matches: 4. The CDR3 runs to 15 residues. CDR1 SGHDT and CDR2 YYEEEE come from the germline V gene. Written as DNA, the CDR3 is TGTGCCAGCAGCTTGGAGACAGGGATTAACACTGAAGCTTTCTTT. Protein sequence: CASSLETGINTEAFF.

On this clone itself: The sample has other DNA sequences that encode this CDR3 too. This chain connects TRBV18 to TRBJ2-7; TRBD1 aligns across 7 bases. There are 13 residues in the CDR3. With 3 bases clipped from V and 3 bases from J, the junction kept 2 bases outside the gene matches. CDR1 is KGHSH, CDR2 LQKENI, per germline. CDR3 nucleotide sequence: TGTGCCAGCTCACCGGGACAGTACTACGAGCAGTACTTC. It specifies CASSPGQYYEQYF. Based on the CDR3 plus reference TRBV18 and TRBJ2-7, the full variable domain is NAGVMQNPRHLVRRRGQEARLRCSPMKGHSHVYWYRQLPEEGLKFMVYLQKENIIDESGMPKERFSAEFPKEGPSILRIQQVVRGDSAAYFCASSPGQYYEQYFGPGTRLTVT.

J is TRBJ1-2 and V is TRBV2; D is possibly TRBD1 (5 bases). Trimming removed 2 bases at V and 0 bases at J, with 10 bases between. This CDR3 spans 15 amino acids. CDR1 is SNHLY and CDR2 is FYNNEI in the germline V gene. The CDR3 nucleotides are TGTGCCAGCAGTGAACAGGGAAGGACTAACTATGGCTACACCTTC. As protein: CASSEQGRTNYGYTF. Variable domain in full (rest from reference TRBV2 and TRBJ1-2): EPEVTQTPSHQVTQMGQEVILRCVPISNHLYFYWYRQILGQKVEFLVSFYNNEISEKSEIFDDQFSVERPDGSNFTLKIRSTKLEDSAMYFCASSEQGRTNYGYTFGSGTRLTVV.

The rearrangement links TRBV5-1 to TRBJ2-1; TRBD1 matches at 7 bases. V lost 3 bases to trimming and J lost 6 bases; unmatched junction nucleotides: 9. The CDR3 contains 15 residues. CDR1 is SGHRS, CDR2 YFSETQ, per germline. The CDR3 coding sequence is TGCGCCAGCAGCTCCTCCCCCGACAGGGCCAATGAGCAGTTCTTC. Protein sequence: CASSSSPDRANEQFF. Looking up the rest from reference TRBV5-1 and TRBJ2-1 gives the full variable domain: KAGVTQTPRYLIKTRGQQVTLSCSPISGHRSVSWYQQTPGQGLQFLFEYFSETQRNKGNFPGRFSGRQFSNSRSEMNVSTLELGDSALYLCASSSSPDRANEQFFGPGTRLTVL.

This chain uses TRBV4-3 with TRBJ2-7, with 7 bases lining up with TRBD1. Germline lookup yields CDR1 LGHNA and CDR2 YSLEER. The CDR3 totals 15 residues. With V trimmed by 2 bases and J by 5 bases, 9 bases remained unmatched. CDR3 DNA: TGCGCCAGCAGCCAACTTTCCCTACAGGGGCACGAGCAGTACTTC. It is translated as CASSQLSLQGHEQYF.

This clone has a single count. The gene calls are TRBV9 and TRBJ2-2; D perhaps matches TRBD2 (6 bases). V was trimmed by 4 bases and J by 1 base, leaving 14 bases between them. This CDR3 region has 16 residues. Germline CDR1 SGDLS, CDR2 YYNGEE. CDR3 protein: CASSPRESRNTGELFF. In DNA form, the CDR3 reads TGTGCCAGCAGCCCCCGGGAGAGCAGGAACACCGGGGAGCTGTTTTTT.

V gene TRBV30 combines with J gene TRBJ1-1; D ambiguous. CDR3 length: 13 residues. The germline V gene has CDR1 GTSNPN and CDR2 SVGIG (reference sequence). Deletions cut 1 base from V and 0 bases from J, with 6 bases between. The CDR3: CAWSGEVNTEAFF. The DNA for the CDR3 is TGTGCCTGGAGTGGGGAGGTGAACACTGAAGCTTTCTTT.

The rearrangement uses TRBV5-1 and TRBJ1-5; D is uncertain. The CDR3 covers 14 residues. V lost 0 bases and J lost 7, with 11 bases in between. Germline-derived CDR1 and CDR2 are SGHRS and YFSETQ. CDR3 sequence: CASSLGFGGQPQHF. The CDR3 nucleotides read TGCGCCAGCAGCTTGGGGTTTGGCGGACAGCCCCAGCATTTT.

This chain joins TRBV19 and TRBJ2-1, with D maybe TRBD2 (6 bases). V was trimmed by 6 bases and J by 6 bases, leaving 15 bases between them. This CDR3 is built from 14 residues. Germline-derived CDR1 and CDR2 are LNHDA and SQIVND (reference sequence). The CDR3 DNA reads TGTGCCAGTAGGCCTAGCGCTAACTCCAATGAGCAGTTCTTC. This codes for CASRPSANSNEQFF.

This chain uses TRBV10-2 with TRBJ2-3; D unclear. V was trimmed by 7 bases and J by 0 bases, leaving 11 bases between them. This CDR3 spans 14 amino acids. Germline V gene lookup returns CDR1 WSHSY and CDR2 SAAADI. CDR3 loop: CASTSVLSTDTQYF. The CDR3, as DNA: TGCGCCAGCACCTCGGTACTTAGCACAGATACGCAGTATTTT.

This clone has just one count. The gene calls are TRBV6-6 and TRBJ1-1; D is possibly TRBD1 (6 bases). CDR1 and CDR2 from the germline V gene are MNHNY and SVGAGI (reference sequence). This CDR3 has 14 residues. The V and J ends lost 7 bases and 1 base respectively, with 13 bases between them. CDR3 protein: CASTKEGGNTEAFF. The CDR3 coding sequence is TGTGCCAGCACCAAGGAGGGGGGGAACACTGAAGCTTTCTTT.

The rearrangement uses TRBV10-3 and TRBJ2-3; 10 nucleotides match TRBD2. CDR1 is ENHRY and CDR2 is SYGVKD in the germline V gene. This CDR3 is built from 16 residues. Losses at the gene ends were 4 bases for V and 3 bases for J; bases not matched to a gene: 7. CDR3 amino acids: CAISVGGLAKTDTQYF. DNA of the CDR3: TGTGCCATCAGTGTCGGGGGACTAGCGAAGACAGATACGCAGTATTTT.

This chain connects TRBV5-1 to TRBJ1-1; TRBD1 agrees at 7 bases. CDR3 size: 16 residues. CDR1 SGHRS and CDR2 YFSETQ come from the germline V gene. J lost 6 bases, V lost 0 bases, and 11 bases had no gene match. The CDR3, as DNA: TGCGCCAGCAGCTTGGGGACAGGCTCCATATTAGCTGAAGCTTTCTTT. This gives the protein CASSLGTGSILAEAFF. The full variable domain, rest sourced from reference TRBV5-1 and TRBJ1-1, is KAGVTQTPRYLIKTRGQQVTLSCSPISGHRSVSWYQQTPGQGLQFLFEYFSETQRNKGNFPGRFSGRQFSNSRSEMNVSTLELGDSALYLCASSLGTGSILAEAFFGQGTRLTVV.

The rearrangement uses TRBV30 and TRBJ2-5, with 9 bases lining up with TRBD2. V lost 2 bases and J lost 6; bases outside the gene matches: 10. The CDR3 has 15 amino acids. CDR1 is GTSNPN, CDR2 SVGIG, per germline (reference sequence). The DNA for the CDR3 is TGTGCCTGGAGTCCCGGAGGCGGGGGGGCCCAGACCCAGTACTTC. As protein: CAWSPGGGGAQTQYF. The complete variable domain, with remaining parts taken from reference TRBV30 and TRBJ2-5, reads SQTIHQWPATLVQPVGSPLSLECTVEGTSNPNLYWYRQAAGRGLQLLFYSVGIGQISSEVPQNLSASRPQDRQFILSSKKLLLSDSGFYLCAWSPGGGGAQTQYFGPGTRLLVL.

This clone appeared once. The rearrangement links TRBV7-3 to TRBJ1-6; tentative D call: TRBD1 (6 bases). Germline V CDR1 and CDR2: SGHTA, FQGTGA. The CDR3 has 14 residues. V was clipped by 4 bases and J by 4 bases, with 8 bases between them. CDR3 residues: CASSSGAYNSPLHF. The CDR3 nucleotides are TGTGCCAGCAGCTCGGGGGCTTATAATTCACCCCTCCACTTT.

The chain recombines TRBV11-2 with TRBJ2-4, with 10 bases aligning to TRBD1. There are 19 residues in the CDR3. After removal of 8 bases from V and 3 bases from J, the junction contained 19 bases not matched to a gene. Looked up from germline, CDR1 is SGHAT and CDR2 is FQNNGV. The CDR3 protein is CASANTETGGALVKNIQYF. The CDR3 DNA reads as TGTGCCAGCGCAAATACCGAGACAGGGGGCGCGCTGGTCAAAAACATTCAGTACTTC. Complete variable domain (other parts from reference TRBV11-2 and TRBJ2-4): EAGVAQSPRYKIIEKRQSVAFWCNPISGHATLYWYQQILGQGPKLLIQFQNNGVVDDSQLPKDRFSAERLKGVDSTLKIQPAKLEDSAVYLCASANTETGGALVKNIQYFGAGTRLSVL.

The chain combines TRBV7-3 with TRBJ2-3; 7 bases fit TRBD1. Germline V CDR1 and CDR2: SGHTA, FQGTGA. The CDR3 totals 17 residues. V was clipped by 1 base and J by 1 base; unmatched bases: 8. For the CDR3, the DNA is TGTGCCAGCAGCTTAAGCCCACCCGACAGGGGCACAGATACGCAGTATTTT. It is translated as CASSLSPPDRGTDTQYF.

The chain couples TRBV30 to TRBJ1-2; D is possibly TRBD1 (5 bases). The CDR3 has 13 amino acids. CDR1 is GTSNPN and CDR2 is SVGIG in the germline V gene (reference sequence). Trimming took off 4 bases at V and 8 bases at J, with 17 bases between the two ends. CDR3 coding DNA: TGTGCCTGGACCGGGACCCGGAGAACCGGCTACACCTTC. Translation gives CAWTGTRRTGYTF. Combining the CDR3 with reference TRBV30 and TRBJ1-2 gives the whole variable domain SQTIHQWPATLVQPVGSPLSLECTVEGTSNPNLYWYRQAAGRGLQLLFYSVGIGQISSEVPQNLSASRPQDRQFILSSKKLLLSDSGFYLCAWTGTRRTGYTFGSGTRLTVV.

The J gene is TRBJ2-7, the V gene TRBV18; D is undetermined. V lost 2 bases to trimming and J lost 6 bases, with 8 bases between them. The germline V gene encodes CDR1 KGHSH and CDR2 LQKENI. This CDR3 has 12 amino acids. This CDR3 reads CASSPAMGEQYF. For the CDR3, the DNA is TGTGCCAGCTCACCAGCGATGGGCGAGCAGTACTTC.

V and J are TRBV7-6 and TRBJ2-5; a possible D gene is TRBD2 (6 bases). CDR1 is SGHVS, CDR2 FNYEAQ, per germline. Trimming shortened V by 2 bases and J by 4 bases, and 8 bases separated the two germline ends. The CDR3 totals 13 residues. CDR3 sequence: CASSLFSGETQYF. Written as DNA, the CDR3 is TGTGCCAGCAGCTTATTTAGCGGAGAGACCCAGTACTTC.